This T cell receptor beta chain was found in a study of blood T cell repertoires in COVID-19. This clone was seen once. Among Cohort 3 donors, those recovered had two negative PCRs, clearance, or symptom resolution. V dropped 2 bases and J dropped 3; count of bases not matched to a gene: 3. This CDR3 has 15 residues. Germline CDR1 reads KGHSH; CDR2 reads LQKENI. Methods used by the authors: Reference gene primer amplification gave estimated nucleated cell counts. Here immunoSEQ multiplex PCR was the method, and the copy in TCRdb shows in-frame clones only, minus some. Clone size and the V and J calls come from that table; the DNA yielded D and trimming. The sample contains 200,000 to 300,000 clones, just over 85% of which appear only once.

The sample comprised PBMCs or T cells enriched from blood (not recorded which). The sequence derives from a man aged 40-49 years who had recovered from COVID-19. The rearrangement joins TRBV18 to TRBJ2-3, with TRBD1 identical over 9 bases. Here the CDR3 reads CASSPTGGWTDTQYF. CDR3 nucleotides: TGTGCCAGCTCACCAACAGGGGGCTGGACAGATACGCAGTATTTT.